The T cell receptor beta chain described here comes from a study of blood T cell repertoires in COVID-19. In the source study's methods: Amplification from reference gene primers served as the basis for estimated nucleated cell counts. Here immunoSEQ multiplex PCR was the method, and the copy in TCRdb shows in-frame clones only, minus some. V, J and clone size were drawn from that table, and D and trimming were deduced from the DNA. This sample has 50,000 to 60,000 clones, with 85% to 90% found just once. CDR1 and CDR2 from the germline V gene are SGHRS and YFSETQ. V was clipped by 4 bases and J by 6 bases; unmatched bases: 5. The CDR3 length is 13 residues.

This receptor was obtained from a man aged 55 to 70 with active COVID-19. Sequences were obtained from peripheral blood. The chain links TRBV5-1 to TRBJ1-2; 8 bases match TRBD1. This CDR3 reads CASSVQGDHGYTF. DNA of the CDR3: TGCGCCAGCAGCGTACAGGGGGACCATGGCTACACCTTC.